These 10 T cell receptor beta chains were sequenced from one sample in a study of OX40 agonist ivuxolimab in advanced cancers. Sequenced by immunoSEQ multiplex PCR; TCRdb stores in-frame clones only, minus some. The data show tens of thousands of clones, 80% to 95% seen once. Sequences were derived from CD4+ or CD8+ T cells sorted from blood, sampled in a trial of the OX40 agonist ivuxolimab. Every receptor here comes from an adult with an advanced solid tumor such as melanoma, head and neck, liver or kidney cancer.

J is TRBJ2-7 and V is TRBV7-2, with D possibly being TRBD2 (5 bases). Trimming stripped 3 bases from V and 4 bases from J, with 10 bases between. The germline gives CDR1 SGHTA, CDR2 FQGNSA. This CDR3 comprises 13 residues. CDR3 residues: CASSLRAQYEQYF. CDR3 DNA sequence: TGTGCCAGCAGCTTGAGGGCGCAATACGAGCAGTACTTC.

V usage is TRBV2 and J usage is TRBJ2-7; no firm D call. The V and J ends lost 11 bases and 2 bases respectively, with 16 bases between them. The CDR3 extends over 13 amino acids. Germline V CDR1 and CDR2: SNHLY, FYNNEI. The DNA of the CDR3 is TGTGCCGGGGTTTCGGCGGCAACCTACGAGCAGTACTTC. Protein product: CAGVSAATYEQYF.

Of note for this clone: A junction end diverges from the germline sequence, so it may reflect a read error. The chain has TRBV11-2 and TRBJ1-2, with D uncertain. Germline CDR1 is SGHAT and CDR2 is FQNNGV. CDR3 size: 15 residues. CDR3 sequence reads: CASTLNRFVDYGYTF. In DNA, the CDR3 is TGTGCCAGCACCTTAAATCGGTTTGTGGACTATGGCTACACCTTC.

The V and J genes are TRBV5-6 and TRBJ2-7, with D uncertain. V was trimmed by 2 bases and J by 1 base, leaving 10 bases between them. This CDR3 contains 14 residues. Germline CDR1 is SGHDT and CDR2 is YYEEEE. CDR3 sequence reads: CASSFPSLSYEQYF. The CDR3 coding sequence is TGTGCCAGCAGCTTTCCCTCTCTATCCTACGAGCAGTACTTC.

The J gene is TRBJ1-1, the V gene TRBV9; 7 nucleotides align to TRBD1. The CDR3 is 13 residues long. The germline V gene encodes CDR1 SGDLS and CDR2 YYNGEE. V lost 3 bases, J lost 4 bases, and 3 bases stayed unmatched. CDR3 protein: CASSDQGGTEAFF. CDR3 sequence (DNA): TGTGCCAGCAGCGACCAGGGGGGCACTGAAGCTTTCTTT.

This chain joins TRBV7-9 and TRBJ2-1; no definite D call. There are 16 residues in the CDR3. Trimming shortened V by 2 bases and J by 0 bases, and 11 bases separated the two germline ends. The germline gives CDR1 SEHNR, CDR2 FQNEAQ (reference sequence). The CDR3 DNA follows: TGTGCCAGCAGCTTAACTCATTGGAGCTCCTACAATGAGCAGTTCTTC. Encoded protein: CASSLTHWSSYNEQFF.

The CDR3 is CASTLGGEQFF. CDR3 sequence (DNA): TGTGCCAGCACCCTAGGTGGGGAGCAGTTCTTC. The V gene is TRBV6-1, the J gene TRBJ2-1; D is undetermined. The CDR3 runs 11 residues. V lost 7 bases, J lost 10 bases, and 11 bases lay in between. Germline V gene lookup returns CDR1 MNHNS and CDR2 SASEGT.

The chain is built from TRBV5-6 and TRBJ2-7, with unresolved D. The CDR3 is 14 amino acids. The V gene lost 2 bases and the J gene lost 0 bases, with 9 bases spanning the gap. The V gene's germline CDR1 is SGHDT and CDR2 YYEEEE. The CDR3 DNA reads as TGTGCCAGCAGCTTTGGCCTGAACTCCTACGAGCAGTACTTC. Translated, it gives CASSFGLNSYEQYF.

CDR3 bases: TGTGCCAGCAGCTTAGCCACAGGGATCTATGGCTACACCTTC. Translating it yields CASSLATGIYGYTF. V is TRBV7-9 and J is TRBJ1-2; TRBD1 might be the D (6 bases). The CDR3 runs 14 residues. Per the germline V gene, CDR1 is SEHNR and CDR2 is FQNEAQ (reference sequence). V was shortened by 0 bases and J by 4 bases, with 9 bases between the two germline ends.

V gene TRBV5-6 combines with J gene TRBJ1-1; 7 bases line up with TRBD1. The germline V gene encodes CDR1 SGHDT and CDR2 YYEEEE. Germline trimming cut 0 bases from V and 5 bases from J; bases unmatched to any gene: 4. CDR3 length: 14 amino acids. CDR3 sequence reads: CASSLDRGWTEAFF. CDR3 in DNA: TGTGCCAGCAGCTTGGACAGGGGATGGACTGAAGCTTTCTTT.